This T cell receptor beta chain emerged from a study of blood T cells in healthy people across ages. With V trimmed by 3 bases and J by 5 bases, 8 bases remained unmatched. The length of the CDR3 is 16 residues. Germline V gene lookup returns CDR1 LGHDT and CDR2 YNNKEL (reference sequence). A second roughly 7 to 11 cycle PCR used barcoded and J-beta primers. TCRdb used MiXCR to reprocess the 5' RACE reads, holding one entry per CDR3 protein. Found here are 550,000 to 800,000 distinct CDR3 sequences, over 20% of them singletons; the top ten hold roughly 3.7%. The rearrangement joins TRBV3-1 to TRBJ2-5; TRBD2 matches at 11 bases. The sequence came from an older man in good health. What was sequenced was blood. The CDR3 DNA is TGTGCCAGCAGCCAGACTAGCGGGGCCCGCCGGGAGACCCAGTACTTC. Its translation: CASSQTSGARRETQYF.